This T cell receptor (beta chain) appears in the sequencing data of a study of T cell responses to AZD1222 COVID-19 vaccine. Study-level points and caveats: The repertoires were collected only after the peak T cell response. Spike-specific TCR breadth and depth were elevated following two AZD1222 doses.

Using immunoSEQ multiplex PCR, the repertoire was profiled, and TCRdb retains in-frame clones only, with some absent. This sample carries about 140,000 clones, 92% of them seen once, and the ten largest clones take roughly 3.3%. Points on this clone: Its antigen is not identified.

The specimen was peripheral blood, collected 28 days after the second AZD1222 dose. This TCR was sampled from an adult who received the AZD1222 COVID-19 vaccine.

This chain's CDR3 is CASSYTTDTQYF. In DNA, the CDR3 is TGTGCCAGCAGTTATACCACAGATACGCAGTATTTT. This chain connects TRBV6-2 or TRBV6-3 to TRBJ2-3; D ambiguous. CDR3 length: 12 residues. CDR1 and CDR2 from the germline V gene are MNHEY and SVGEGT. The V end was cut by 3 bases, the J end by 2 bases, with 3 bases between.